This T cell receptor (beta chain) was sequenced in a study of blood T cell repertoires in COVID-19. Study in general: Both acute and convalescent COVID-19 samples were obtained from the United States, Italy and Spain. The analysed material was cDNA or gDNA that came from T cells, B-cell-depleted T cells, or PBMCs.

Authors' data handling: It was from reference gene primer amplification that nucleated cell counts were estimated. Clones were read by immunoSEQ multiplex PCR, and TCRdb kept only the in-frame ones, dropping some. The DNA gave D and trimming, while V, J and clone size come from that table. The sample holds about 200,000 clones, over 80% seen once. Sequenced material: peripheral blood. The sequence was obtained from a human donor in a cohort sampled during active COVID-19.

In DNA form, the CDR3 reads TGTGCCAGCAGCTTAAGAACCCGGGTCTACGAGCAGTACTTC. This translates into CASSLRTRVYEQYF. The J gene is TRBJ2-7, the V gene TRBV11-2; D ambiguous. Germline V gives CDR1 SGHAT, CDR2 FQNNGV. V was shortened by 2 bases and J by 3 bases, with 11 bases between the two germline ends. The CDR3 is 14 residues long.